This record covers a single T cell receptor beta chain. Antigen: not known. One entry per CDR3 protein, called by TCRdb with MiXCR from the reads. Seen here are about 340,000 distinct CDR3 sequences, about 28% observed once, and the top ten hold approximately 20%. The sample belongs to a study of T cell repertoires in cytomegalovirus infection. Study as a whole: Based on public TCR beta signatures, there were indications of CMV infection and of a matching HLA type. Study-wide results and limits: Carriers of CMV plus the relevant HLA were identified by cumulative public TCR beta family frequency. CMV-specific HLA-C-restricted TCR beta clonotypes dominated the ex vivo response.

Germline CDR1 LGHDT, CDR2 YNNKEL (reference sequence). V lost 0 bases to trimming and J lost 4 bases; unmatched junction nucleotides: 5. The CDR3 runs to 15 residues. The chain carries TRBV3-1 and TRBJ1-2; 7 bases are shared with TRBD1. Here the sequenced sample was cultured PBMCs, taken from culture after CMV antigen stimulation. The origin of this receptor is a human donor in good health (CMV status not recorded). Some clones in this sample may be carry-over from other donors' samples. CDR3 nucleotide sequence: TGTGCCAGCAGCCAAGAGACAGGGATATCCTATGGCTACACCTTC. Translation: CASSQETGISYGYTF.